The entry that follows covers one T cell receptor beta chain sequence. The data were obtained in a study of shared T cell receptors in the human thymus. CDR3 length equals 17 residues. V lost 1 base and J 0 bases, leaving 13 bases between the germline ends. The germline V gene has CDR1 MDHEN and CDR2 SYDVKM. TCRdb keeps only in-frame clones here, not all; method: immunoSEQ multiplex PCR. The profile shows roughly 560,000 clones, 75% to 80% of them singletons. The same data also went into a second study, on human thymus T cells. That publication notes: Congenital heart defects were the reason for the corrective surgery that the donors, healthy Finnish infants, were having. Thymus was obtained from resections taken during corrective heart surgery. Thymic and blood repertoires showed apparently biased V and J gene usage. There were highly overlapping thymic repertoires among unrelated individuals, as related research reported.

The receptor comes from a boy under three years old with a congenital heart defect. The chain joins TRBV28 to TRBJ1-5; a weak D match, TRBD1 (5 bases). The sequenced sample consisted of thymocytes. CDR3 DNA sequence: TGTGCCAGCAGTTTATCTCGGGGGACCTTTAGCAATCAGCCCCAGCATTTT. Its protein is CASSLSRGTFSNQPQHF.